This T cell receptor (beta chain) was identified in a study of blood T cell repertoires in COVID-19. Study summary: Both acute and convalescent COVID-19 samples were obtained from the United States, Italy and Spain.

V lost 1 base to trimming and J lost 1 base, with 11 bases between them. CDR3 length equals 17 residues. Germline CDR1 is LGHNA and CDR2 is YNFKEQ. Sequencing used immunoSEQ multiplex PCR; TCRdb keeps in-frame clones, though not all of them. This sample has 180,000 or so clones, with almost 85% found just once. The chain uses TRBV4-2 and TRBJ2-6, with TRBD2 as a possible D gene (6 bases). The sequenced sample consisted of peripheral blood. The TCR originated in a human donor with acute or convalescent COVID-19. The donor label of this sample is uncertain. CDR3 in amino acids: CASSQVSGGSGANVLTF. In nucleotides, the CDR3 is TGTGCCAGCAGCCAAGTCTCTGGAGGGTCTGGGGCCAACGTCCTGACTTTC.